This is a list of T cell receptor beta chains from one sample in a study of control samples from healthy donors and cancer patients. This table comes from immunoSEQ multiplex PCR, and its TCRdb copy is limited to in-frame clones, with some not included. The sample carries about 170,000 clones, about nine tenths recorded once. What was sequenced was blood. The origin of the receptors is a woman aged 25 to 39 in good health. The CDR3 runs from the conserved cysteine through the conserved F or W. Fields, in order: V gene, CDR3 length, J gene, CDR3 protein.

TRBV27	16	TRBJ2-1	CASSLTLAGVYNEQFF
TRBV18	13	TRBJ2-5	CASSRDNQETQYF
TRBV30	16	TRBJ1-3	CAWSVIGSYSGNTIYF
TRBV5-8	17	TRBJ2-1	CASSLRGVPGEYNEQFF
TRBV18	16	TRBJ1-6	CASSPTGQRHNSPLHF
TRBV25-1	14	TRBJ1-4	CASSESRANEKLFF
TRBV9	15	TRBJ1-1	CASSVGRQMNTEAFF
TRBV5-1	16	TRBJ1-1	CASSFAAGQSGTEAFF
TRBV7-2	14	TRBJ1-6	CASSLQGMSSPLHF
TRBV2	15	TRBJ2-4	CASTNRGIAKNIQYF
TRBV2	15	TRBJ2-3	CASRSGLGGTDTQYF
TRBV11-2	15	TRBJ1-6	CASRGESSYNSPLHF
TRBV10-2	12	TRBJ2-5	CASLRLAKTQYF
TRBV5-1	13	TRBJ2-1	CASSLTSLNEQFF
TRBV5-1	15	TRBJ2-3	CASSLAGAGTDTQYF
TRBV6-6	13	TRBJ1-1	CASSYGSNTEAFF
TRBV4-2	17	TRBJ2-3	CASSQDPAGASTDTQYF
TRBV6-5	13	TRBJ1-2	CASKSQGNYGYTF
TRBV7-8	16	TRBJ2-5	CASSLGRDRGQETQYF
TRBV5-6	13	TRBJ1-2	CASSPDRDYGYTF
TRBV7-9	15	TRBJ2-5	CASSLALGSGETQYF
TRBV6-1	16	TRBJ1-6	CASSEIGQGYNSPLHF
TRBV10-2	12	TRBJ2-3	CASSERGDTQYF
TRBV3-1/TRBV3-2	15	TRBJ1-2	CASSQRRYHIYGYTF
TRBV6-5	13	TRBJ2-5	CASSYSTGETQYF
TRBV15	14	TRBJ2-7	CATSRDPGVYEQYF
TRBV14	15	TRBJ2-7	CASSQDLPRSYEQYF